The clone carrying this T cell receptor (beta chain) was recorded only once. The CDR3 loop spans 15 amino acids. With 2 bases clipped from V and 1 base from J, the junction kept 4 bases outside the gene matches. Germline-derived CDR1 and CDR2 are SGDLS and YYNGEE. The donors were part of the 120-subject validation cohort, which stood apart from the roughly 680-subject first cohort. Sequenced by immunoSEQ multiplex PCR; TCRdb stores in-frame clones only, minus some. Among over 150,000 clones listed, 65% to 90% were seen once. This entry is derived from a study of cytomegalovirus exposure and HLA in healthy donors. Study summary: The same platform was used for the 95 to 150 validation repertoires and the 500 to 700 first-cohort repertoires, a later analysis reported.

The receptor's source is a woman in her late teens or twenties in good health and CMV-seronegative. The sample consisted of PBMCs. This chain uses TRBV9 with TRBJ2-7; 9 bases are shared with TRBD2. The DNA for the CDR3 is TGTGCCAGCAGCGTGACTAGCGGTGATTCCTACGAGCAGTACTTC. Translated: CASSVTSGDSYEQYF.